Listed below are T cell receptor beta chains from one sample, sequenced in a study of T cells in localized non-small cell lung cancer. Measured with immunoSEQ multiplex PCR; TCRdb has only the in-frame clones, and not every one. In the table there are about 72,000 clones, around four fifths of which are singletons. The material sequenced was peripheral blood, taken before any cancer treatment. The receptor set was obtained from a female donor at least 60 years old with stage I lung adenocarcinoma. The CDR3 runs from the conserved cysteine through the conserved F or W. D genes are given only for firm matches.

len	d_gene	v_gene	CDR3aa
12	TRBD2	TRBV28	CASRTSGYEQYF
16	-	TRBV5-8	CASSFAGVPNTGELFF
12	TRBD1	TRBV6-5	CASTMGQGASFF
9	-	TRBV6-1	CASSYGYTF
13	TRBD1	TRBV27	CASSKTGPYEQYF
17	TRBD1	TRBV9	CASSVGGDRGSGNTIYF
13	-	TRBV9	CASSVGLSYEQYF
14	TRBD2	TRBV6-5	CASSAGLVTDTQYF
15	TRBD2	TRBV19	CASSIGTSGTYEQYF
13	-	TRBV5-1	CASSHGHPYEQYF
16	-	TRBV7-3	CASSLIGDTNTGELFF
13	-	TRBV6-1	CASSLDGFGELFF
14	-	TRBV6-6	CASFPGGQEDEQYF
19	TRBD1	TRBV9	CASSVSAGSGTGNTGELFF
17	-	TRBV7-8	CASSLEGRGYSYNEQFF
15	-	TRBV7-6	CASSPGYATNEKLFF
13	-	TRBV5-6	CASLRAVKETQYF
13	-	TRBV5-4	CASRRGGANVLTF
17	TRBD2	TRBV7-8	CASSRGGGAGDLYEQYF
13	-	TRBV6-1	CASSRGTNYGYTF
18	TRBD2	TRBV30	CAWSVQRTSGVKTDTQYF
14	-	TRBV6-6	CASSSTGNTGELFF
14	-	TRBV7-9	CASSNIRTNEKLFF
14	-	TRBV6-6	CASSYDVGVTEAFF
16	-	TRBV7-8	CASSLRKLGTYNEQFF
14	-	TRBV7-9	CASSFLGSNTEAFF